The rows below give T cell receptor beta chains drawn from one sample of a study of T cell repertoires in cytomegalovirus infection. TCRdb processed the reads anew with MiXCR; each CDR3 protein has one entry. The sample includes some 700,000 distinct CDR3 sequences, less than 40% of them seen just once. Specimen: PBMCs. These receptors all stem from a human donor in good health (CMV status not recorded). Some clones in this sample may be carry-over from other donors' samples. The CDR3 runs from the conserved cysteine through the conserved F or W. D genes are given only for firm matches. Where a row states a size, it is once, few, many or the class of an expanded clone; other rows omit it.

v_call: TRBV7-6; d_call: TRBD2; j_call: TRBJ2-7; clone_size: many; cdr3_nt: TGTGCCAGCAGCCGGGAAACTAGCGGGGGATCCTACGAGCAGTACTTC; cdr3_aa: CASSRETSGGSYEQYF
v_call: TRBV4-1; d_call: TRBD1; j_call: TRBJ1-4; clone_size: .; cdr3_nt: TGTGCCAGCAGCCAAAAGTCTGACAGGGATGAAAAACTGTTTTTT; cdr3_aa: CASSQKSDRDEKLFF
v_call: TRBV30; d_call: TRBD1; j_call: TRBJ2-7; clone_size: .; cdr3_nt: TGTGCCTGGAGCGGGGGACAGGGTCGCTACGAGCAGTACTTC; cdr3_aa: CAWSGGQGRYEQYF
v_call: TRBV28; d_call: TRBD2; j_call: TRBJ2-1; clone_size: .; cdr3_nt: TGTGCCAGCAGTTGGACTAGCCTCAATGAGCAGTTCTTC; cdr3_aa: CASSWTSLNEQFF
v_call: TRBV13; d_call: .; j_call: TRBJ1-5; clone_size: .; cdr3_nt: TGTGCCATCAGCCGAGGGGGGGGGCGAGGTGGCAATCAGCCCCAGCATTTT; cdr3_aa: CAISRGGGRGGNQPQHF
v_call: TRBV28; d_call: .; j_call: TRBJ1-4; clone_size: few; cdr3_nt: TGTGCCAGCAGGAGGGGTGAAAAACTGTTTTTT; cdr3_aa: CASRRGEKLFF
v_call: TRBV25-1; d_call: TRBD1; j_call: TRBJ1-1; clone_size: .; cdr3_nt: TGTGCCAGCAGACCCGCCACAGGGGGCAACACTGAAGCTTTCTTT; cdr3_aa: CASRPATGGNTEAFF
v_call: TRBV7-4; d_call: .; j_call: TRBJ1-2; clone_size: few; cdr3_nt: TGTGCCAGCAGCCCTCAGGTGGGGGCCGGGGTTGTCGTCTACACCTTC; cdr3_aa: CASSPQVGAGVVVYTF
v_call: TRBV24-1; d_call: TRBD1; j_call: TRBJ1-1; clone_size: .; cdr3_nt: TGTGCCACTGACAGGGTGAACACTGAAGCTTTCTTT; cdr3_aa: CATDRVNTEAFF
v_call: TRBV7-9; d_call: .; j_call: TRBJ1-1; clone_size: .; cdr3_nt: TGTGCCAGCAGCTTAGGTTCCTTCGGCACTGAAGCTTTCTTT; cdr3_aa: CASSLGSFGTEAFF
v_call: TRBV18; d_call: .; j_call: TRBJ2-7; clone_size: .; cdr3_nt: TGTGCCAGCTCAAGACTCTCCGCCTACGAGCAGTACTTC; cdr3_aa: CASSRLSAYEQYF
v_call: TRBV20-1; d_call: .; j_call: TRBJ1-4; clone_size: .; cdr3_nt: TGCAGTGCCCCAGGACAGTCTAATGAAAAACTGTTTTTT; cdr3_aa: CSAPGQSNEKLFF
v_call: TRBV7-2; d_call: .; j_call: TRBJ1-5; clone_size: many; cdr3_nt: TGTGCCAGCAGCTTAGATCGGGGGCGAAGTCAGCCCCAGCATTTT; cdr3_aa: CASSLDRGRSQPQHF
v_call: TRBV4-1; d_call: .; j_call: TRBJ1-2; clone_size: .; cdr3_nt: TGCGCCAGCAGGACGACTCGGCAGATCTATGGCTACACCTTC; cdr3_aa: CASRTTRQIYGYTF
v_call: TRBV7-6; d_call: TRBD2; j_call: TRBJ2-3; clone_size: many; cdr3_nt: TGTGCCAGCAGCTTAAGGTTGGGAGGGACGACAGATACGCAGTATTTT; cdr3_aa: CASSLRLGGTTDTQYF
v_call: TRBV5-6; d_call: .; j_call: TRBJ1-4; clone_size: .; cdr3_nt: TGTGCCAGCAGCTTCGGGACCAACAATGAAAAACTGTTTTTT; cdr3_aa: CASSFGTNNEKLFF
v_call: TRBV11-2; d_call: .; j_call: TRBJ2-5; clone_size: .; cdr3_nt: TGTGCCAGCAGCTTAGTTTCCCGTGCTGGGAGCCAGTACTTC; cdr3_aa: CASSLVSRAGSQYF
v_call: TRBV28; d_call: .; j_call: TRBJ1-6; clone_size: few; cdr3_nt: TGTGCCAGCAGTATGCCCTCGGGGGTCTTGAATTCACCCCTCCACTTT; cdr3_aa: CASSMPSGVLNSPLHF
v_call: TRBV7-2; d_call: .; j_call: TRBJ2-3; clone_size: many; cdr3_nt: TGTGCCAGCAGCTTAGGAGGGGCAGATACGCAGTATTTT; cdr3_aa: CASSLGGADTQYF
v_call: TRBV5-1; d_call: TRBD1; j_call: TRBJ2-1; clone_size: few; cdr3_nt: TGCGCCAGCAGTTCTATCCCGGGACAGGGCAGCGGGTACAATGAGCAGTTCTTC; cdr3_aa: CASSSIPGQGSGYNEQFF
v_call: TRBV7-2; d_call: .; j_call: TRBJ2-3; clone_size: few; cdr3_nt: TGTGCCAGCAGCCCGTTGATCCAGACAGATACGCAGTATTTT; cdr3_aa: CASSPLIQTDTQYF
v_call: TRBV4-1; d_call: .; j_call: TRBJ2-7; clone_size: .; cdr3_nt: TGCGCCAGCAGCCAAGATCAGGGCAGGGAAGAGCAGTACTTC; cdr3_aa: CASSQDQGREEQYF
v_call: TRBV5-4; d_call: .; j_call: TRBJ2-1; clone_size: .; cdr3_nt: TGTGCCAGCAGCGGTGGTGGGAGACTCACAGAGACCTACAATGAGCAGTTCTTC; cdr3_aa: CASSGGGRLTETYNEQFF
v_call: TRBV29-1; d_call: .; j_call: TRBJ1-1; clone_size: .; cdr3_nt: TGCAGCGTGCACCGGGAATTAACCATGAACACTGAAGCTTTCTTT; cdr3_aa: CSVHRELTMNTEAFF
v_call: TRBV7-2; d_call: .; j_call: TRBJ1-2; clone_size: .; cdr3_nt: TGTGCCAGCAGCTATAGGCACGAGTATGGCTACACCTTC; cdr3_aa: CASSYRHEYGYTF
v_call: TRBV28; d_call: TRBD1; j_call: TRBJ1-2; clone_size: few; cdr3_nt: TGTGCCAGCAGTTTCGGGACAGGGGGGGACTATGGCTACACCTTC; cdr3_aa: CASSFGTGGDYGYTF
v_call: TRBV5-3; d_call: .; j_call: TRBJ2-1; clone_size: .; cdr3_nt: TGTGCCAGACCGCTTGCGGTCATTGAGCAGTTCTTC; cdr3_aa: CARPLAVIEQFF
v_call: TRBV12-3/TRBV12-4; d_call: TRBD2; j_call: TRBJ2-1; clone_size: many; cdr3_nt: TGTGCCAGCAGTTTGGCCACAGCGGGAGCGGGTGAGCAGTTCTTC; cdr3_aa: CASSLATAGAGEQFF
v_call: TRBV5-6; d_call: TRBD2; j_call: TRBJ2-3; clone_size: .; cdr3_nt: TGTGCCAGCAGCTTGGGTCTGGCGGGAGGAGGTACGCAGTATTTT; cdr3_aa: CASSLGLAGGGTQYF
v_call: TRBV11-2; d_call: .; j_call: TRBJ1-5; clone_size: .; cdr3_nt: TGTGCCAGCAGCCGCTCTGGGGCTGGGCCAAATCAGCCCCAGCATTTT; cdr3_aa: CASSRSGAGPNQPQHF
v_call: TRBV7-2; d_call: .; j_call: TRBJ1-5; clone_size: few; cdr3_nt: TGTGCCAGCAGCTTAAATTACGGACGGCCCCAGCATTTT; cdr3_aa: CASSLNYGRPQHF
v_call: TRBV7-2; d_call: .; j_call: TRBJ2-3; clone_size: many; cdr3_nt: TGTGCCAGCAGCTTAGCAGTCCTAGTAACAGATACGCAGTATTTT; cdr3_aa: CASSLAVLVTDTQYF
v_call: TRBV7-6; d_call: TRBD1; j_call: TRBJ1-6; clone_size: once; cdr3_nt: TGTGCCAGCAGCTTAGTGGCAGGGGGTCAAACTTCACCCCTCCACTTT; cdr3_aa: CASSLVAGGQTSPLHF
v_call: TRBV5-5; d_call: .; j_call: TRBJ2-1; clone_size: .; cdr3_nt: TGTGCCAGCAGCTTGGAGGCAGCGAAAAAGCAGTTCTTC; cdr3_aa: CASSLEAAKKQFF
v_call: TRBV7-8; d_call: .; j_call: TRBJ1-6; clone_size: .; cdr3_nt: TGTGCCAGCAGCTTAGCGCTTTGGGGGCCTGAATCACCCCTCCACTTT; cdr3_aa: CASSLALWGPESPLHF
v_call: TRBV7-2; d_call: TRBD2; j_call: TRBJ2-1; clone_size: .; cdr3_nt: TGTGCCAGCAGCTTAGTGGGTAGCGGGAGAAACAATGAGCAGTTCTTC; cdr3_aa: CASSLVGSGRNNEQFF
v_call: TRBV28; d_call: TRBD2; j_call: TRBJ2-1; clone_size: .; cdr3_nt: TGTGCCAGCAGTACCCCTAGCGGGGGGCACAATGAGCAGTTCTTC; cdr3_aa: CASSTPSGGHNEQFF
v_call: TRBV7-4; d_call: TRBD1; j_call: TRBJ1-2; clone_size: few; cdr3_nt: TGTGCCAGCAGCCGTGTCGGGACAGGGTCTGCGAGAGGCTACACCTTC; cdr3_aa: CASSRVGTGSARGYTF
v_call: TRBV15; d_call: TRBD1; j_call: TRBJ1-5; clone_size: .; cdr3_nt: TGTGCCACCAGCAGAAAATCCGGGACAGGGGATCAGCCCCAGCACTTT; cdr3_aa: CATSRKSGTGDQPQHF